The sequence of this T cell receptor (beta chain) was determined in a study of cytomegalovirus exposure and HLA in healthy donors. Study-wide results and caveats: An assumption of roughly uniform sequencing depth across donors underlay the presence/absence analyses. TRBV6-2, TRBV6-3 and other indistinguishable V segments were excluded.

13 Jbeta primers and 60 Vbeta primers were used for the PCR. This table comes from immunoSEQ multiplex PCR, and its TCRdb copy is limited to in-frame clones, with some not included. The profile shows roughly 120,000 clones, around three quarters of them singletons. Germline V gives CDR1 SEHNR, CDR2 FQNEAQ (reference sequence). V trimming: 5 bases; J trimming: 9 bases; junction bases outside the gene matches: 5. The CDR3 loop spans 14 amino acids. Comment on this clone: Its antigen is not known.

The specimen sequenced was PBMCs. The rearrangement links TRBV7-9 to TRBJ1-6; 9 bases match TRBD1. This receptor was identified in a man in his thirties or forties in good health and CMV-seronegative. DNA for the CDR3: TGTGCCAGCAGCCGGGACAGGGTTGGTTCACCCCTCCACTTT. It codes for CASSRDRVGSPLHF.